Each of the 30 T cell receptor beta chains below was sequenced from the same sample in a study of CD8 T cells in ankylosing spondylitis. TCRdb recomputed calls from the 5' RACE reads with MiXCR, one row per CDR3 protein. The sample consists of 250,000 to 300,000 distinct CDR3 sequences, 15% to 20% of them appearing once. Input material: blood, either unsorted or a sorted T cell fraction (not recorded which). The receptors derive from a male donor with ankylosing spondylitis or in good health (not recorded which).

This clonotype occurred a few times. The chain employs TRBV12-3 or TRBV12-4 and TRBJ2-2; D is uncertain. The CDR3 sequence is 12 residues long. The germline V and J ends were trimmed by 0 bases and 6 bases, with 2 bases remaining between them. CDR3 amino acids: CASSLAPGELFF. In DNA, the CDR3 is TGTGCCAGCAGTTTAGCCCCCGGGGAGCTGTTTTTT.

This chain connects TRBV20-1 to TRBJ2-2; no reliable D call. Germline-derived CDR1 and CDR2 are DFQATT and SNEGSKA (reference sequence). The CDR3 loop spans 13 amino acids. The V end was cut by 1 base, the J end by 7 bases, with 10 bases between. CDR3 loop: CSARGAGGGELFF. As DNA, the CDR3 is TGCAGTGCTAGAGGGGCCGGCGGCGGGGAGCTGTTTTTT.

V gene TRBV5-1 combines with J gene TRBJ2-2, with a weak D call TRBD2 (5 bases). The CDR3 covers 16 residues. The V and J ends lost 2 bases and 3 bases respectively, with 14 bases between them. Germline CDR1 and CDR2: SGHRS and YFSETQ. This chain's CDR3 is CASSLAARAHTGELFF. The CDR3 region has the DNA TGCGCCAGCAGCTTAGCGGCGAGGGCCCACACCGGGGAGCTGTTTTTT. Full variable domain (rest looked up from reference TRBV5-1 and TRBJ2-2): KAGVTQTPRYLIKTRGQQVTLSCSPISGHRSVSWYQQTPGQGLQFLFEYFSETQRNKGNFPGRFSGRQFSNSRSEMNVSTLELGDSALYLCASSLAARAHTGELFFGEGSRLTVL.

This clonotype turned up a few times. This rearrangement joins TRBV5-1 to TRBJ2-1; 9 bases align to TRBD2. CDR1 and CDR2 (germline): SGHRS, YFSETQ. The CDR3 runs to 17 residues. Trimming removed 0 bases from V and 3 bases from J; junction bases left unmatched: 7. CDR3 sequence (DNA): TGCGCCAGCAGCTTGGGGGTAGCGGGAGAGGGCTACAATGAGCAGTTCTTC. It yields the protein CASSLGVAGEGYNEQFF.

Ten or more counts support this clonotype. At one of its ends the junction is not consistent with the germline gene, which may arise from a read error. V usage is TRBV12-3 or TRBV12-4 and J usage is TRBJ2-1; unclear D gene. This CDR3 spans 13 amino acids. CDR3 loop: CASSLQTPTRHHF. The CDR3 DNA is TGTGCCAGCAGTTTACAGACTCCCACAAGACACCACTTC.

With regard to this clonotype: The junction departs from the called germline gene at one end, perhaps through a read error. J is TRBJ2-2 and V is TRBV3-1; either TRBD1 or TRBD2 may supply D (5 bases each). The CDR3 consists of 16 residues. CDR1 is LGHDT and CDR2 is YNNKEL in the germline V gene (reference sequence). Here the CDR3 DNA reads TGTGCCAGCAGCCAAAGGGGATCCATATCCACCGGGGAGCTGCTTTTT. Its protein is CASSQRGSISTGELLF. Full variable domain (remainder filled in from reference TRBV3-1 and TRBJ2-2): DTAVSQTPKYLVTQMGNDKSIKCEQNLGHDTMYWYKQDSKKFLKIMFSYNNKELIINETVPNRFSPKSPDKAHLNLHINSLELGDSAVYFCASSQRGSISTGELLFGEGSRLTVL.

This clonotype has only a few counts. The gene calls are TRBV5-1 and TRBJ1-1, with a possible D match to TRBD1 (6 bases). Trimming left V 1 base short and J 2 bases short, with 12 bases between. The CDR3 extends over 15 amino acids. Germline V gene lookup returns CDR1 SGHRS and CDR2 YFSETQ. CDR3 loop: CASSLRGGQNTEAFF. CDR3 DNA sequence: TGCGCCAGCAGCTTGCGGGGGGGACAAAACACTGAAGCTTTCTTT.

DNA of the CDR3: TGTGCCAGCAGTCTCGGGACGGCCTCTAATGAGCAGTTCTTC. This encodes CASSLGTASNEQFF. This chain uses TRBV12-3 or TRBV12-4 with TRBJ2-1; D possibly matches TRBD1 or TRBD2 (5 bases each). Trimming shortened V by 5 bases and J by 7 bases, and 15 bases separated the two germline ends. The CDR3 runs to 14 residues.

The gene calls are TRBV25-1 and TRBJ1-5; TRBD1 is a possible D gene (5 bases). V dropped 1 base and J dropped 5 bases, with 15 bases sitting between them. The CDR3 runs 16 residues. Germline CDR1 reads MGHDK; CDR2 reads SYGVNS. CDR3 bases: TGTGCCAGCAGTGAATCCCGTACAGGATTCCATCAGCCCCAGCATTTT. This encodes CASSESRTGFHQPQHF. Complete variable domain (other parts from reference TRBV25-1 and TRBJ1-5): EADIYQTPRYLVIGTGKKITLECSQTMGHDKMYWYQQDPGMELHLIHYSYGVNSTEKGDLSSESTVSRIRTEHFPLTLESARPSHTSQYLCASSESRTGFHQPQHFGDGTRLSIL.

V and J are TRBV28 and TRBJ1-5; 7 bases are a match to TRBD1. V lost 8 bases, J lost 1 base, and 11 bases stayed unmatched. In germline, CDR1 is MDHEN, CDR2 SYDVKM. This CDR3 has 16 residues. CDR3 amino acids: CASVFMGGQSNQPQHF. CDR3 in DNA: TGTGCCAGCGTTTTTATGGGGGGACAGAGCAATCAGCCCCAGCATTTT.

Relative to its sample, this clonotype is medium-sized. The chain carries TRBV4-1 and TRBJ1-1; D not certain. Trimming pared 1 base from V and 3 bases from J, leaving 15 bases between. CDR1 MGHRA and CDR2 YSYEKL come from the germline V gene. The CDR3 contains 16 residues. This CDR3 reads CASSQVNLVAYTEAFF. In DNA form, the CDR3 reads TGCGCCAGCAGCCAAGTAAATTTAGTAGCCTACACTGAAGCTTTCTTT.

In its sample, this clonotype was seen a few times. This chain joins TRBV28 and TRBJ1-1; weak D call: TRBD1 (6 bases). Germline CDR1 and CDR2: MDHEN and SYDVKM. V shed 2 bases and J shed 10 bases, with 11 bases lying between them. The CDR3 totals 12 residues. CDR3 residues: CASSLAAGAAFF. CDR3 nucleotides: TGTGCCAGCAGTTTAGCGGCAGGGGCAGCTTTCTTT.

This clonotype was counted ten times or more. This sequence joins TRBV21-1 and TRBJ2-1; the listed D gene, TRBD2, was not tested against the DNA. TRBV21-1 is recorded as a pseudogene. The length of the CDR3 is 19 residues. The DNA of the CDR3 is TGTGCCAGCAGCTCGCATTCCCCTACCGGGGTCTCTACCTACAATGAGCAGTTCTTC. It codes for CASSSHSPTGVSTYNEQFF.

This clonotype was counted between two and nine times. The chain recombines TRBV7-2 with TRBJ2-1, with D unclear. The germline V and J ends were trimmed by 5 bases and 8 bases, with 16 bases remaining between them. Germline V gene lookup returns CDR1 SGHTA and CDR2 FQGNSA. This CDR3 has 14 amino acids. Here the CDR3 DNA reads TGTGCCAGCAGCCGTGACCGGCGGCGGTATGAGCAGTTCTTC. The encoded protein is CASSRDRRRYEQFF.

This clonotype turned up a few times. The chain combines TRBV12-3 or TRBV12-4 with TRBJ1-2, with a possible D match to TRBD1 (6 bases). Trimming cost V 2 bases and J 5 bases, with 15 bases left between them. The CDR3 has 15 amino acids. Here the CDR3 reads CASSLLTGPMYGYTF. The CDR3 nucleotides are TGTGCCAGCAGTTTACTGACAGGCCCAATGTATGGCTACACCTTC.

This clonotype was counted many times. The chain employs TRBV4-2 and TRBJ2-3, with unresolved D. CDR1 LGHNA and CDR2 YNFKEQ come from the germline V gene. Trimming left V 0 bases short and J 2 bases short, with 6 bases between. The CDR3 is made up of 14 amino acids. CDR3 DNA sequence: TGTGCCAGCAGCCAAGAAGGGCACACAGATACGCAGTATTTT. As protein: CASSQEGHTDTQYF.

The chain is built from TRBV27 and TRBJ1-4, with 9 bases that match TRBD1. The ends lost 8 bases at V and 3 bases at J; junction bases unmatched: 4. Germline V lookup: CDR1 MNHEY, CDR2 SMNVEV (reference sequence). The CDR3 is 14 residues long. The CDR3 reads CASADRGANEKLFF. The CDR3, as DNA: TGTGCCAGCGCAGACAGGGGGGCTAATGAAAAACTGTTTTTT.

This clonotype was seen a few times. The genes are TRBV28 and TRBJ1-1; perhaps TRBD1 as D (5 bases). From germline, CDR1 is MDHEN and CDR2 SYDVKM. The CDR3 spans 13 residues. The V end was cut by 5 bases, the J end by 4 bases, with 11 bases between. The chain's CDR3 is CASSGDFSTEAFF. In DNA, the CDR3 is TGTGCCAGCAGTGGGGACTTTAGCACTGAAGCTTTCTTT.

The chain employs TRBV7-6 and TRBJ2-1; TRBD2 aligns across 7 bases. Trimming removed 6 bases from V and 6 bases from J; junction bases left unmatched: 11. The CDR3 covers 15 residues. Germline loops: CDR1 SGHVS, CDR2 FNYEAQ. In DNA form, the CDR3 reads TGTGCCAGCAGACAAGGACTAGGGTTCGCCAATGAGCAGTTCTTC. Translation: CASRQGLGFANEQFF.

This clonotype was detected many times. CDR3 nucleotides: TGTGCCAGCAGCGATACTAGCGGGAGCACAGATACGCAGTATTTT. It translates to CASSDTSGSTDTQYF. The gene calls are TRBV4-2 and TRBJ2-3, with 9 nucleotides matching TRBD2. V dropped 5 bases and J dropped 0; count of bases not matched to a gene: 3. The CDR3 runs 15 residues. Germline CDR1 LGHNA, CDR2 YNFKEQ.

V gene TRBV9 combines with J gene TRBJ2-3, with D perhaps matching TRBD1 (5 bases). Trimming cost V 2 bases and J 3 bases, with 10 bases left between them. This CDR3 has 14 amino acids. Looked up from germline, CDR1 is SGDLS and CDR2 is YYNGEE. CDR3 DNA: TGTGCCAGCAGCGTCACCGACAGAACAGATACGCAGTATTTT. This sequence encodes CASSVTDRTDTQYF.

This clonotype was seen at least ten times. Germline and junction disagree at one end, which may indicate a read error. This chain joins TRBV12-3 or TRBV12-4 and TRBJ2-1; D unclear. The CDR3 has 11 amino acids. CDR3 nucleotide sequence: TGCGCCAGCAGCATATACAATGAGCAGTTCTTC. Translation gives CASSIYNEQFF.

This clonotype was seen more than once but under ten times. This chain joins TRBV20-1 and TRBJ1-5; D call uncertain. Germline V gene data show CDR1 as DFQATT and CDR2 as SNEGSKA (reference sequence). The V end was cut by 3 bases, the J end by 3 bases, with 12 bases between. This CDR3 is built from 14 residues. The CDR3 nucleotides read TGCAGTGCTAGTACGCGCCCGGACAATCAGCCCCAGCATTTT. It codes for CSASTRPDNQPQHF.

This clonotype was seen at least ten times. The CDR3 DNA reads as TGCAGTGCCCCCGAGCCTAGGCCGAACACTGAAGCTTTCTTT. Its translation is CSAPEPRPNTEAFF. J is TRBJ1-1 and V is TRBV20-1; no firm D call. V lost 6 bases and J lost 1, with 15 bases in between. Germline CDR1 reads DFQATT; CDR2 reads SNEGSKA (reference sequence). The CDR3 extends over 14 amino acids.

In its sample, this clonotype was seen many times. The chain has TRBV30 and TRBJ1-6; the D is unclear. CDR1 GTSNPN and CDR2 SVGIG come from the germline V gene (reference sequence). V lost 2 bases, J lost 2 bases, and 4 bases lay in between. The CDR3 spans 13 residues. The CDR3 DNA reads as TGTGCCTGGAGTCGGCCCTATAATTCACCCCTCCACTTT. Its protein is CAWSRPYNSPLHF. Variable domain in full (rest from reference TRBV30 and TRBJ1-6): SQTIHQWPATLVQPVGSPLSLECTVEGTSNPNLYWYRQAAGRGLQLLFYSVGIGQISSEVPQNLSASRPQDRQFILSSKKLLLSDSGFYLCAWSRPYNSPLHFGNGTRLTVT.

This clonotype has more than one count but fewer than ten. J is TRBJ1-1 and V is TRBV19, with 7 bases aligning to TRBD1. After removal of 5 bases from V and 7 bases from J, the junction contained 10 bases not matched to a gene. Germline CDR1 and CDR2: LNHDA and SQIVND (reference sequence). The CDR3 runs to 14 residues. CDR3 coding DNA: TGTGCCAGTAGTGAGACAGGGCGAAGCAATGAAGCTTTCTTT. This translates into CASSETGRSNEAFF.

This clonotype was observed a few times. Written as DNA, the CDR3 is TGTGCCAGCAGTCCACGCCAGGGGGGGAACACTGAAGCTTTCTTT. It translates to CASSPRQGGNTEAFF. The V gene is TRBV12-3 or TRBV12-4, the J gene TRBJ1-1, with TRBD1 identical over 7 bases. The V and J ends lost 5 bases and 1 base, in that order; junction bases with no gene match: 7. This CDR3 comprises 15 residues.

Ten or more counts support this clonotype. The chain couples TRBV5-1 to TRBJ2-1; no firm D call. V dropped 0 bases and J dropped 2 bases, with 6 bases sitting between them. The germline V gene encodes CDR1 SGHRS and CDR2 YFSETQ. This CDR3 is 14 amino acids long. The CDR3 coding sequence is TGCGCCAGCAGCTTGGCTGGCCCCTACAATGAGCAGTTCTTC. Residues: CASSLAGPYNEQFF.

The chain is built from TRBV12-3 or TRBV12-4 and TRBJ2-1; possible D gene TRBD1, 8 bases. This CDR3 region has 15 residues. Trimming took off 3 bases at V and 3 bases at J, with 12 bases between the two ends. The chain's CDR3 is CASSFTGGDYNEQFF. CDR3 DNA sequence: TGTGCCAGCAGTTTTACAGGGGGGGACTACAATGAGCAGTTCTTC.

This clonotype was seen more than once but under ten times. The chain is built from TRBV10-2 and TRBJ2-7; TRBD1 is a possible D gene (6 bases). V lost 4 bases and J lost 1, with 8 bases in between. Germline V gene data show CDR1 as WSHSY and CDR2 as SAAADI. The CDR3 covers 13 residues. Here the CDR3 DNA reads TGCGCCAGCAGTGGCGGACAGTCCTACGAGCAGTACGTC. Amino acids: CASSGGQSYEQYV.